A selection of T cell receptor beta chains follows, all from one sample in a study of shared clonotypes between healthy human individuals. Assay used: immunoSEQ multiplex PCR; TCRdb lists only in-frame clones, some missing. The sample shows millions of clones, more than 80% of them seen only once. Sequences were obtained from naive CD4+ T cells sorted from blood. The origin of the receptors is a man aged 18 to 29 in good health. Each CDR3 is given with its conserved first and last residue. A D gene is named only where the DNA matches it firmly. A row's size may be missing; if present it is once, few, many or a size class.

len: 15; v_gene: TRBV30; d_gene: -; abundance: -; j_gene: TRBJ2-1; CDR3nt: TGTGCCTGGAGTGTAGAAGGTATCCCATACCTACCTATTTTCTTC; CDR3aa: CAWSVEGIPYLPIFF
len: 14; v_gene: TRBV18; d_gene: TRBD1; abundance: -; j_gene: TRBJ1-2; CDR3nt: TGTGCCAGCAGGACCGGACAGGCGGGCTATGGCTACACCTTC; CDR3aa: CASRTGQAGYGYTF
len: 16; v_gene: TRBV5-5; d_gene: -; abundance: -; j_gene: TRBJ1-4; CDR3nt: TGTGCCAGCAGCTTGGTTTCGAGGGGGGTAGATGAAAAACTGTTTTTT; CDR3aa: CASSLVSRGVDEKLFF
len: 15; v_gene: TRBV29-1; d_gene: -; abundance: -; j_gene: TRBJ2-1; CDR3nt: TGCAGCGTTGACCCCCCAACCTTACGATACAATGAGCAGTTCTTC; CDR3aa: CSVDPPTLRYNEQFF
len: 14; v_gene: TRBV27; d_gene: TRBD1; abundance: -; j_gene: TRBJ1-5; CDR3nt: TGTGCCAGCAGATCGACAGGGAGGGGCCAGCCCCAGCATTTT; CDR3aa: CASRSTGRGQPQHF
len: 14; v_gene: TRBV5-6; d_gene: -; abundance: -; j_gene: TRBJ2-5; CDR3nt: TGTGCCAGCAGCCACCCTAGCGACAGCCAGACCCAGTACTTC; CDR3aa: CASSHPSDSQTQYF
len: 16; v_gene: TRBV25-1; d_gene: -; abundance: -; j_gene: TRBJ1-5; CDR3nt: TGTGCCAGCAGCCCCGGGACAAAAGCTAGCAATCAGCCCCAGCATTTT; CDR3aa: CASSPGTKASNQPQHF
len: 14; v_gene: TRBV11-2; d_gene: -; abundance: -; j_gene: TRBJ2-7; CDR3nt: TGTGCCAGCAGCCGACTTCGCGGAATCAACGAGCAGTACTTC; CDR3aa: CASSRLRGINEQYF
len: 15; v_gene: TRBV9; d_gene: TRBD2; abundance: -; j_gene: TRBJ2-1; CDR3nt: TGTGCCAGCAGCGTAGATGGCGGGAGCTACAATGAGCAGTTCTTC; CDR3aa: CASSVDGGSYNEQFF
len: 13; v_gene: TRBV6-6; d_gene: -; abundance: -; j_gene: TRBJ2-1; CDR3nt: TGTGCCAGCAGTTACTCGACCGGAGGTGAGCAGTTCTTC; CDR3aa: CASSYSTGGEQFF
len: 15; v_gene: TRBV6-1; d_gene: TRBD2; abundance: -; j_gene: TRBJ2-1; CDR3nt: TGTGCCAGCAGTCTACGGGGACTAGACTACAATGAGCAGTTCTTC; CDR3aa: CASSLRGLDYNEQFF
len: 19; v_gene: TRBV4-3; d_gene: TRBD1; abundance: -; j_gene: TRBJ2-3; CDR3nt: TGCGCCAGCAGCCAAGTGGGACAGGGTAGACCAGGGGCTCGGGGAACGCAGTATTTT; CDR3aa: CASSQVGQGRPGARGTQYF
len: 14; v_gene: TRBV10-3; d_gene: -; abundance: once; j_gene: TRBJ1-2; CDR3nt: TGTGCCATCAGTGAGGGGGCAGCTAACTATGGCTACACCTTC; CDR3aa: CAISEGAANYGYTF
len: 15; v_gene: TRBV11-2; d_gene: -; abundance: -; j_gene: TRBJ2-2; CDR3nt: TGTGCCAGCAGCTTATACGGGGGGCGCACCGGGGAGCTGTTTTTT; CDR3aa: CASSLYGGRTGELFF
len: 15; v_gene: TRBV5-1; d_gene: -; abundance: -; j_gene: TRBJ2-7; CDR3nt: TGCGCCAGCAGCCGTGCGGGACTGGGGTCCTACGAGCAGTACTTC; CDR3aa: CASSRAGLGSYEQYF
len: 13; v_gene: TRBV18; d_gene: -; abundance: -; j_gene: TRBJ1-5; CDR3nt: TGTGCCAGCTCACCAAATCTCGATCAGCCCCAGCATTTT; CDR3aa: CASSPNLDQPQHF
len: 15; v_gene: TRBV5-1; d_gene: -; abundance: -; j_gene: TRBJ2-7; CDR3nt: TGCGCCACCCGTACTGGGGTCCACCCAAGGGACGAGCAGTACTTC; CDR3aa: CATRTGVHPRDEQYF
len: 17; v_gene: TRBV5-1; d_gene: TRBD2; abundance: -; j_gene: TRBJ2-3; CDR3nt: TGCGCCAGCAGCAAGGGACTAGCGGGACAAAGCACAGATACGCAGTATTTT; CDR3aa: CASSKGLAGQSTDTQYF
len: 14; v_gene: TRBV2; d_gene: -; abundance: -; j_gene: TRBJ1-2; CDR3nt: TGTGCCAGCAGTGTCGAGACAGCTAACTATGGCTACACCTTC; CDR3aa: CASSVETANYGYTF
len: 15; v_gene: TRBV11-2; d_gene: TRBD1; abundance: -; j_gene: TRBJ2-7; CDR3nt: TGTGCCAGCAGCCCATGGGGACAGGCCTCCTACGAGCAGTACTTC; CDR3aa: CASSPWGQASYEQYF
len: 15; v_gene: TRBV5-1; d_gene: TRBD1; abundance: -; j_gene: TRBJ1-1; CDR3nt: TGCGCCAGCAGCTTGACGGACAGGGACTTTACTGAAGCTTTCTTT; CDR3aa: CASSLTDRDFTEAFF
len: 15; v_gene: TRBV5-1; d_gene: TRBD1; abundance: -; j_gene: TRBJ1-1; CDR3nt: TGCGCCAGCAGCTTGGAAACAGGGGTGCACACTGAAGCTTTCTTT; CDR3aa: CASSLETGVHTEAFF
len: 15; v_gene: TRBV7-9; d_gene: TRBD1; abundance: once; j_gene: TRBJ2-7; CDR3nt: TGTGCCAGCAGCCCCAGGGGACAGAAATCCTACGAGCAGTACTTC; CDR3aa: CASSPRGQKSYEQYF
len: 15; v_gene: TRBV29-1; d_gene: TRBD1; abundance: -; j_gene: TRBJ2-2; CDR3nt: TGCAGCGTTGACCTCGGACAGGGAAGGTCCGGGGAGCTGTTTTTT; CDR3aa: CSVDLGQGRSGELFF
len: 16; v_gene: TRBV18; d_gene: -; abundance: -; j_gene: TRBJ1-1; CDR3nt: TGTGCCAGCTCACCGAGCAGGGCGGTTACCAACACTGAAGCTTTCTTT; CDR3aa: CASSPSRAVTNTEAFF
len: 16; v_gene: TRBV14; d_gene: -; abundance: -; j_gene: TRBJ1-2; CDR3nt: TGTGCCAGCAGCCAAAACTCGGGGAGCGGGTTTCGTGGCTACACCTTC; CDR3aa: CASSQNSGSGFRGYTF
len: 14; v_gene: TRBV2; d_gene: -; abundance: -; j_gene: TRBJ1-5; CDR3nt: TGTGCCAGCAGTCAGGACGGGAGCAATCAGCCCCAGCATTTT; CDR3aa: CASSQDGSNQPQHF
len: 12; v_gene: TRBV21-1; d_gene: -; abundance: -; j_gene: TRBJ2-1; CDR3nt: TGTGCCAGCAGCAAGCCCGGGACAGAGCAGTTCTTC; CDR3aa: CASSKPGTEQFF
len: 20; v_gene: TRBV4-1; d_gene: TRBD1; abundance: once; j_gene: TRBJ2-6; CDR3nt: TGCGCCAGCAGCCAAGAAGGGTGGGCAGGGGGAATCTCTGGGGCCAACGTCCTGACTTTC; CDR3aa: CASSQEGWAGGISGANVLTF
len: 14; v_gene: TRBV4-1; d_gene: TRBD2; abundance: -; j_gene: TRBJ2-7; CDR3nt: TGCGCCAGCAGCCTGGGGACTAGCCGCCACGAGCAGTACTTC; CDR3aa: CASSLGTSRHEQYF
len: 15; v_gene: TRBV19; d_gene: TRBD1; abundance: -; j_gene: TRBJ1-2; CDR3nt: TGTGCCAGTAGTCTGCCGGGGGACAGGGTTATCCGCTACACCTTC; CDR3aa: CASSLPGDRVIRYTF
len: 16; v_gene: TRBV5-1; d_gene: -; abundance: -; j_gene: TRBJ2-4; CDR3nt: TGCGCCAGCAGCTTGGCCGGGGGTGGGCCAAAAAACATTCAGTACTTC; CDR3aa: CASSLAGGGPKNIQYF
len: 15; v_gene: TRBV11-2; d_gene: TRBD2; abundance: -; j_gene: TRBJ2-1; CDR3nt: TGTGCCAGCAGCTTAAATAGCGGGGGGGCCGAGGAGCAGTTCTTC; CDR3aa: CASSLNSGGAEEQFF
len: 15; v_gene: TRBV11-3; d_gene: TRBD2; abundance: -; j_gene: TRBJ2-2; CDR3nt: TGTGCCAGCAGCACTAGCGGGACATGGGCCGGGGAGCTGTTTTTT; CDR3aa: CASSTSGTWAGELFF
len: 14; v_gene: TRBV30; d_gene: -; abundance: -; j_gene: TRBJ2-3; CDR3nt: TGTGCCTGGAGTGTAATCGCTGGAGGGGATACGCAGTATTTT; CDR3aa: CAWSVIAGGDTQYF
len: 14; v_gene: TRBV6-1; d_gene: TRBD1; abundance: -; j_gene: TRBJ2-5; CDR3nt: TGTGCCAGCAGTATCCAGGGGACAGGGGAGACCCAGTACTTC; CDR3aa: CASSIQGTGETQYF
len: 16; v_gene: TRBV11-2; d_gene: TRBD1; abundance: -; j_gene: TRBJ2-1; CDR3nt: TGTGCCAGCAGCCAGACAGGGGGCCGAACAATCGATGAGCAGTTCTTC; CDR3aa: CASSQTGGRTIDEQFF
len: 16; v_gene: TRBV27; d_gene: -; abundance: -; j_gene: TRBJ1-5; CDR3nt: TGTGCCAGCAGTTTATCCACGACAGGCGGCAATCAGCCCCAGCATTTT; CDR3aa: CASSLSTTGGNQPQHF
len: 21; v_gene: TRBV5-1; d_gene: TRBD1; abundance: -; j_gene: TRBJ2-4; CDR3nt: TGCGCCAGCAGAGTGGGGGATCCGGGACAGTCAAGTTTCTTAGCCAAAAACATTCAGTACTTC; CDR3aa: CASRVGDPGQSSFLAKNIQYF
len: 15; v_gene: TRBV2; d_gene: -; abundance: once; j_gene: TRBJ2-1; CDR3nt: TGTGCCAGCAGTGTAGAGCGGAGCTCCTACAATGAGCAGTTCTTC; CDR3aa: CASSVERSSYNEQFF
len: 15; v_gene: TRBV10-1; d_gene: -; abundance: few; j_gene: TRBJ1-6; CDR3nt: TGCGCCAGCAGTGAGTCCCCCGGGGGAGGTTCACCCCTCCACTTT; CDR3aa: CASSESPGGGSPLHF
len: 13; v_gene: TRBV6-5; d_gene: -; abundance: -; j_gene: TRBJ2-5; CDR3nt: TGTGCCAGCAGTTACGGGGCCTTGGAGACCCAGTACTTC; CDR3aa: CASSYGALETQYF
len: 15; v_gene: TRBV5-4; d_gene: TRBD2; abundance: -; j_gene: TRBJ2-2; CDR3nt: TGTGCCAGCAGCCGTAGCGGGGGGGCCCCCGGGGAGCTGTTTTTT; CDR3aa: CASSRSGGAPGELFF
len: 15; v_gene: TRBV27; d_gene: -; abundance: -; j_gene: TRBJ2-5; CDR3nt: TGTGCCAGCAGTTTATACCTAGCAGGGCAAGAGACCCAGTACTTC; CDR3aa: CASSLYLAGQETQYF
len: 18; v_gene: TRBV7-9; d_gene: TRBD1; abundance: -; j_gene: TRBJ1-1; CDR3nt: TGTGCCAGCAGTCGACTCGAGGACAGGGGCCTTAGGTACACTGAAGCTTTCTTT; CDR3aa: CASSRLEDRGLRYTEAFF
len: 11; v_gene: TRBV20-1; d_gene: -; abundance: -; j_gene: TRBJ1-2; CDR3nt: TGCAGTGGACAGGTTCTGGGCGGCTACACCTTC; CDR3aa: CSGQVLGGYTF
len: 12; v_gene: TRBV7-9; d_gene: -; abundance: -; j_gene: TRBJ1-1; CDR3nt: TGTGCCAGCAGCTTGTATCAGACTGAAGCTTTCTTT; CDR3aa: CASSLYQTEAFF
len: 16; v_gene: TRBV4-3; d_gene: -; abundance: -; j_gene: TRBJ1-5; CDR3nt: TGCGCCAGCAGCCAAGATTGGGGACAAACCAGTCAGCCCCAGCATTTT; CDR3aa: CASSQDWGQTSQPQHF
len: 14; v_gene: TRBV10-3; d_gene: TRBD2; abundance: once; j_gene: TRBJ2-7; CDR3nt: TGTGCCATCAGTACTAGCGGCTCCTCCTACGAGCAGTACTTC; CDR3aa: CAISTSGSSYEQYF
len: 14; v_gene: TRBV6-1; d_gene: -; abundance: -; j_gene: TRBJ2-5; CDR3nt: TGTGCCAGCGATCAAGGACTACCTCCTGAGACCCAGTACTTC; CDR3aa: CASDQGLPPETQYF
len: 15; v_gene: TRBV30; d_gene: -; abundance: once; j_gene: TRBJ2-5; CDR3nt: TGTGCCTGGAGTGTCAGGTTGGAGGGGCTCGCGACCCAGTACTTC; CDR3aa: CAWSVRLEGLATQYF
len: 15; v_gene: TRBV2; d_gene: -; abundance: -; j_gene: TRBJ2-6; CDR3nt: TGTGCCAGCATTGGAGGGAGTACTGGGGCCAACGTCCTGACTTTC; CDR3aa: CASIGGSTGANVLTF